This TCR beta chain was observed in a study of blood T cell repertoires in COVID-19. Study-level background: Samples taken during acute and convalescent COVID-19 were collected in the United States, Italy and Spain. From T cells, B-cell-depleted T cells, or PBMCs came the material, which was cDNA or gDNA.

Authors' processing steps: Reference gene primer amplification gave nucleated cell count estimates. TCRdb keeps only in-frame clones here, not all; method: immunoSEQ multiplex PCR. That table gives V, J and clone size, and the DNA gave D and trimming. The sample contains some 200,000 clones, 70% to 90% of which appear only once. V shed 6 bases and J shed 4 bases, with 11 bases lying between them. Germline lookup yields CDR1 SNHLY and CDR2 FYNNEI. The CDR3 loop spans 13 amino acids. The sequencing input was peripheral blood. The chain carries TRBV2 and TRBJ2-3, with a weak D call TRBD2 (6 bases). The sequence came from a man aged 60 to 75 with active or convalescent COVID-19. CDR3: CASSSTRADTQYF. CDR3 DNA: TGTGCCAGCAGCTCGACTAGGGCAGATACGCAGTATTTT. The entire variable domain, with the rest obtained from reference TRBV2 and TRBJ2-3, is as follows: EPEVTQTPSHQVTQMGQEVILRCVPISNHLYFYWYRQILGQKVEFLVSFYNNEISEKSEIFDDQFSVERPDGSNFTLKIRSTKLEDSAMYFCASSSTRADTQYFGPGTRLTVL.